These 27 T cell receptor beta chains were all obtained from the same sample, sequenced in a study of T cells in localized non-small cell lung cancer. TCRdb's table, derived via immunoSEQ multiplex PCR, lists solely in-frame clones and lacks some. The sample holds about 130,000 clones, about 90% seen once. The sequencing here drew on peripheral blood, taken before any cancer treatment. The receptors originated from a female donor aged 60 or older with stage I lung adenocarcinoma.

This chain joins TRBV29-1 and TRBJ2-1; TRBD2 aligns across 9 bases. This CDR3 has 12 amino acids. Germline assignment: CDR1 SQVTM and CDR2 ANQGSEA. The junction had 3 bases not matched to a gene; V was cut back by 4 bases and J by 8 bases. DNA of the CDR3: TGCAGCGTTGTGGGACTAGCTCATGAGCAGTTCTTC. Translation: CSVVGLAHEQFF.

As DNA, the CDR3 is TGTGCCAGCAGTTCGGAGGCACGAGGGAGCCACGAGCAGTACTTC. The encoded protein is CASSSEARGSHEQYF. The rearrangement links TRBV27 to TRBJ2-7, with D possibly matching TRBD2 (5 bases). V gave up 4 bases and J gave up 5 bases, with 18 bases separating them. The CDR3 covers 15 residues. Germline V CDR1 and CDR2: MNHEY, SMNVEV (reference sequence).

Regarding this clone: Other DNA sequences in this specimen translate into the identical CDR3. CDR3 amino acids: CASSLSTDTQYF. The CDR3 nucleotides read TGCGCCAGCAGCTTGTCCACAGATACGCAGTATTTT. J is TRBJ2-3 and V is TRBV5-1, with D hard to call. V was pared by 1 base and J by 2 bases, with 2 bases between. The CDR3 is made up of 12 amino acids. Germline CDR1 and CDR2: SGHRS and YFSETQ.

This chain joins TRBV28 and TRBJ2-1; tentative D call: TRBD2 (6 bases). Germline CDR1 is MDHEN and CDR2 is SYDVKM. Trimming took 11 bases from V and 3 from J, leaving 14 bases between them. This CDR3 is built from 13 residues. Written as DNA, the CDR3 is TGTGCCTATGCGGGACTCAACTACAATGAGCAGTTCTTC. Translation gives CAYAGLNYNEQFF.

The V gene is TRBV19, the J gene TRBJ2-2, with D perhaps TRBD1 (5 bases). The CDR3 totals 11 residues. Germline V CDR1 and CDR2: LNHDA, SQIVND (reference sequence). V was pared by 8 bases and J by 7 bases, with 8 bases between. The CDR3 sequence is CASRTSGELFF. The CDR3 DNA reads as TGTGCCAGTCGGACAAGCGGGGAGCTGTTTTTT.

The genes are TRBV7-8 and TRBJ1-2, with a possible D match to TRBD1 (5 bases). Germline CDR1 and CDR2: SGHVS and FQNEAQ. V was shortened by 5 bases and J by 3 bases, with 16 bases between the two germline ends. This CDR3 is built from 15 residues. This CDR3 reads CASSPRVGTYYGYTF. Written as DNA, the CDR3 is TGTGCCAGCAGCCCGCGAGTTGGGACTTACTATGGCTACACCTTC. Full variable domain (outside the CDR3, taken from reference TRBV7-8 and TRBJ1-2): GAGVSQSPRYKVAKRGQDVALRCDPISGHVSLFWYQQALGQGPEFLTYFQNEAQLDKSGLPSDRFFAERPEGSVSTLKIQRTQQEDSAVYLCASSPRVGTYYGYTFGSGTRLTVV.

This rearrangement joins TRBV2 to TRBJ2-3; 13 bases fit TRBD2. The V and J ends lost 6 bases and 6 bases, in that order; junction bases with no gene match: 9. Looked up from germline, CDR1 is SNHLY and CDR2 is FYNNEI. This CDR3 contains 16 residues. The CDR3 region is CASRKTSGGTSDTQYF. In DNA form, the CDR3 reads TGTGCCAGCAGGAAGACTAGCGGGGGGACCTCGGATACGCAGTATTTT.

The rearrangement joins TRBV29-1 to TRBJ2-2; D may be TRBD1 or TRBD2 (5 bases each). V was clipped by 4 bases and J by 7 bases, with 10 bases between them. Germline-derived CDR1 and CDR2 are SQVTM and ANQGSEA. The CDR3 contains 12 residues. Written as DNA, the CDR3 is TGCAGCGTTGTAGTGGGGGTCGGGGAGCTGTTTTTT. It codes for CSVVVGVGELFF.

V and J are TRBV7-9 and TRBJ2-5; D unclear. CDR3 length equals 15 residues. Looked up from germline, CDR1 is SEHNR and CDR2 is FQNEAQ (reference sequence). V was clipped by 4 bases and J by 1 base, with 13 bases between them. The CDR3 region is CASSSAPITQETQYF. CDR3 DNA sequence: TGTGCCAGCAGCTCGGCCCCGATCACCCAAGAGACCCAGTACTTC.

This chain connects TRBV29-1 to TRBJ2-7, with TRBD1 as a possible D gene (6 bases). The CDR3 has 13 residues. The germline CDR1 and CDR2 sequences are SQVTM and ANQGSEA. Trimming pared 7 bases from V and 5 bases from J, leaving 18 bases between. The CDR3 DNA reads as TGCAGCGCCTGGGACATACAAAGGGACGAGCAGTACTTC. Amino acid sequence: CSAWDIQRDEQYF.

The rearrangement links TRBV21-1 to TRBJ2-5. TRBV21-1 is labeled a pseudogene. This CDR3 region has 13 residues. DNA of the CDR3: TGTGCCAGCAGCCGGACCCCACAAGAGACCCAGTACTTC. Its protein is CASSRTPQETQYF.

The chain employs TRBV15 and TRBJ2-1; no definite D call. In germline, CDR1 is LNHNV, CDR2 YYDKDF (reference sequence). Trimming pared 3 bases from V and 5 bases from J, leaving 14 bases between. CDR3 size: 15 residues. The CDR3 DNA is TGTGCCACCAGCAGCCCCATACGGCCCGACAATGAGCAGTTCTTC. Its protein is CATSSPIRPDNEQFF.

This chain links TRBV5-4 with TRBJ2-7; the D is unclear. Trimming took 4 bases from V and 4 from J, leaving 9 bases between them. The V gene's germline CDR1 is SGHNT and CDR2 YYREEE (reference sequence). This CDR3 comprises 12 residues. CDR3 loop: CASSMRLYEQYF. CDR3 sequence (DNA): TGTGCCAGCAGCATGAGGCTATACGAGCAGTACTTC.

V gene TRBV5-4 combines with J gene TRBJ2-3; D is uncertain. V was cut by 0 bases and J by 2 bases, with 1 base left in between. This CDR3 comprises 12 residues. From germline, CDR1 is SGHNT and CDR2 YYREEE (reference sequence). The CDR3 region has the DNA TGTGCCAGCAGCTTGGCCACAGATACGCAGTATTTT. Amino acids: CASSLATDTQYF.

The chain couples TRBV2 to TRBJ1-6, with a tentative D call TRBD1 (5 bases). The germline CDR1 and CDR2 sequences are SNHLY and FYNNEI. The CDR3 sequence is 13 residues long. V was trimmed by 4 bases and J by 8 bases, leaving 9 bases between them. CDR3 region: CASSAQGHSPLHF. The CDR3 DNA sequence: TGTGCCAGCAGTGCTCAGGGACATTCACCCCTCCACTTT.

V is TRBV18 and J is TRBJ2-5; 10 bases agree with TRBD2. This CDR3 contains 16 residues. Trimming took 3 bases from V and 1 from J; bases not matched to a gene: 5. From germline, CDR1 is KGHSH and CDR2 LQKENI. The CDR3 spells CASSPKASGGQETQYF. The CDR3 nucleotides are TGTGCCAGCTCACCCAAGGCTAGCGGGGGCCAAGAGACCCAGTACTTC.

This clone was detected once. This chain uses TRBV5-4 with TRBJ2-2; TRBD2 aligns across 7 bases. Germline lookup yields CDR1 SGHNT and CDR2 YYREEE (reference sequence). The CDR3 has 16 residues. V lost 2 bases and J lost 3; bases outside the gene matches: 7. CDR3 sequence: CASSFGWSGDTGELFF. The CDR3, as DNA: TGTGCCAGCAGCTTTGGTTGGAGCGGGGACACCGGGGAGCTGTTTTTT.

The rearrangement links TRBV5-1 to TRBJ2-1, with TRBD2 identical over 8 bases. Germline CDR1 and CDR2: SGHRS and YFSETQ. The CDR3 is 13 residues long. Losses at the gene ends were 4 bases for V and 7 bases for J; bases not matched to a gene: 4. CDR3: CASSPGTSNEQFF. Here the CDR3 DNA reads TGCGCCAGCAGCCCCGGGACTAGTAATGAGCAGTTCTTC.

The CDR3: CASSLSHGGNQPQHF. DNA for the CDR3: TGTGCCAGCAGTTTATCCCACGGGGGCAATCAGCCCCAGCATTTT. This chain uses TRBV27 with TRBJ1-5; the D is unclear. Germline loops: CDR1 MNHEY, CDR2 SMNVEV (reference sequence). The germline V and J ends were trimmed by 0 bases and 2 bases, with 8 bases remaining between them. The CDR3 totals 15 residues.

The gene calls are TRBV2 and TRBJ2-5; TRBD1 matches at 7 bases. This CDR3 has 12 residues. The junction had 5 bases not matched to a gene; V was cut back by 8 bases and J by 5 bases. The germline gives CDR1 SNHLY, CDR2 FYNNEI. The CDR3 DNA reads TGTGCCAGCCAAAACAGGGGTGAGACCCAGTACTTC. Amino acids: CASQNRGETQYF.

This chain connects TRBV14 to TRBJ2-5; D might be TRBD1 or TRBD2, each matching 6 bases. CDR3 length: 13 amino acids. Germline CDR1 reads SGHDN; CDR2 reads FVKESK. V lost 6 bases and J 6 bases, leaving 14 bases between the germline ends. CDR3 region: CASSKGGRKTQYF. Here the CDR3 DNA reads TGTGCCAGCAGTAAAGGGGGGAGGAAGACCCAGTACTTC.

This sequence joins TRBV18 and TRBJ1-1; 9 bases map to TRBD1. The CDR3 covers 16 residues. CDR1 KGHSH and CDR2 LQKENI come from the germline V gene. With 1 base clipped from V and 4 bases from J, the junction kept 7 bases outside the gene matches. CDR3 sequence reads: CASSPLTGGFGTEAFF. The CDR3 DNA is TGTGCCAGCTCACCACTTACAGGGGGCTTTGGCACTGAAGCTTTCTTT.

This clone was seen just once. The chain couples TRBV7-9 to TRBJ2-1, with D perhaps TRBD2 (5 bases). CDR1 is SEHNR and CDR2 is FQNEAQ in the germline V gene (reference sequence). V was pared by 1 base and J by 4 bases, with 11 bases between. This CDR3 spans 15 amino acids. The DNA for the CDR3 is TGTGCCAGCAGCTTAGACCCGGGATCTTACAATGAGCAGTTCTTC. This encodes CASSLDPGSYNEQFF.

This clone appeared a single time. V usage is TRBV9 and J usage is TRBJ2-1; D is possibly TRBD2 (6 bases). Germline V gives CDR1 SGDLS, CDR2 YYNGEE. Trimming pared 4 bases from V and 7 bases from J, leaving 15 bases between. CDR3 length: 14 amino acids. The CDR3 is CASSPGRGKNEQFF. The CDR3 DNA reads as TGTGCCAGCAGCCCCGGACGGGGGAAGAATGAGCAGTTCTTC. Full variable domain (outside the CDR3, taken from reference TRBV9 and TRBJ2-1): DSGVTQTPKHLITATGQRVTLRCSPRSGDLSVYWYQQSLDQGLQFLIQYYNGEERAKGNILERFSAQQFPDLHSELNLSSLELGDSALYFCASSPGRGKNEQFFGPGTRLTVL.

V is TRBV1 and J is TRBJ1-5. TRBV1 represents a pseudogene. The CDR3 consists of 16 residues. The CDR3 nucleotides read TGCACCAGCAGCCAAACCCCCCCAGGAGGCAATCAGCCCCAGCATTTT. Encoded protein: CTSSQTPPGGNQPQHF.

The chain carries TRBV6-5 and TRBJ2-5, with 7 bases identical to TRBD2. In germline, CDR1 is MNHEY, CDR2 SVGAGI. The trim removed 7 bases at V and 5 bases at J, leaving 7 bases unmatched. This CDR3 is built from 13 residues. The DNA of the CDR3 is TGTGCCAGCACGGCTAGCGGATCTGAGACCCAGTACTTC. This translates into CASTASGSETQYF.

The chain couples TRBV7-3 to TRBJ2-1, with D possibly matching TRBD2 (6 bases). The CDR3 totals 15 residues. Germline V gene lookup returns CDR1 SGHTA and CDR2 FQGTGA. Trimming shortened V by 1 base and J by 2 bases, and 9 bases separated the two germline ends. CDR3 DNA sequence: TGTGCCAGCAGCTTAAATAGCGGAACCTACAATGAGCAGTTCTTC. Translation: CASSLNSGTYNEQFF.